These 28 T cell receptor beta chains were all obtained from the same sample, sequenced in a study of cytomegalovirus exposure and HLA in healthy donors. PCR used 60 Vbeta primers and 13 Jbeta primers. Clones were read by immunoSEQ multiplex PCR, and TCRdb kept only the in-frame ones, dropping some. The data show fewer than 150,000 clones, roughly 79% seen once. Sequencing was done on a sample of PBMCs. The receptor source for this set is a young man in good health and CMV-seronegative.

This chain connects TRBV5-1 to TRBJ2-3; 13 bases are a match to TRBD2. The CDR3 has 18 amino acids. Trimming removed 4 bases from V and 3 bases from J; junction bases left unmatched: 11. Germline loops: CDR1 SGHRS, CDR2 YFSETQ. CDR3 sequence (DNA): TGCGCCAGCAGCCCGGAACTAGCGGGAGGGCCGGGGACAGATACGCAGTATTTT. Its protein product is CASSPELAGGPGTDTQYF. The complete variable domain, with remaining parts taken from reference TRBV5-1 and TRBJ2-3, reads KAGVTQTPRYLIKTRGQQVTLSCSPISGHRSVSWYQQTPGQGLQFLFEYFSETQRNKGNFPGRFSGRQFSNSRSEMNVSTLELGDSALYLCASSPELAGGPGTDTQYFGPGTRLTVL.

This sequence joins TRBV7-9 and TRBJ2-5; TRBD1 matches at 7 bases. V lost 0 bases, J lost 5 bases, and 6 bases stayed unmatched. The CDR3 contains 15 residues. Germline values: CDR1 SEHNR, CDR2 FQNEAQ (reference sequence). CDR3 DNA: TGTGCCAGCAGCTTAGCTTCGGGACAGTGGGAGACCCAGTACTTC. Encoded protein: CASSLASGQWETQYF.

The rearrangement uses TRBV10-3 and TRBJ2-5, with 7 bases lining up with TRBD1. Germline CDR1 ENHRY, CDR2 SYGVKD. V trimming: 4 bases; J trimming: 2 bases; junction bases outside the gene matches: 19. The CDR3 is made up of 19 amino acids. CDR3 amino acids: CAISGGDRALANPQETQYF. DNA of the CDR3: TGTGCCATCAGTGGGGGAGACAGGGCACTTGCAAACCCACAAGAGACCCAGTACTTC.

Worth noting for this clone: The same CDR3 can be traced to other DNA sequences in this sample. V usage is TRBV27 and J usage is TRBJ2-7, with a weak D call TRBD2 (6 bases). This CDR3 has 13 residues. The germline V gene has CDR1 MNHEY and CDR2 SMNVEV (reference sequence). V was cut by 3 bases and J by 0 bases, with 6 bases left in between. The CDR3 loop reads CASSLTSSYEQYF. CDR3 in DNA: TGTGCCAGCAGTTTGACTAGCTCCTACGAGCAGTACTTC.

The chain joins TRBV28 to TRBJ1-1; no definite D call. Germline values: CDR1 MDHEN, CDR2 SYDVKM. The CDR3 contains 12 residues. Between the trimmed V and J ends, which lost 3 bases and 8 bases, there was a span of 10 bases. The CDR3 reads CASSFEDWEAFF. The CDR3 nucleotides are TGTGCCAGCAGTTTCGAGGATTGGGAAGCTTTCTTT.

The chain joins TRBV4-1 to TRBJ2-5; 11 nucleotides agree with TRBD2. The CDR3 has 16 amino acids. Trimming took 4 bases from V and 4 from J; bases not matched to a gene: 8. Germline CDR1 and CDR2: MGHRA and YSYEKL. CDR3: CASSRGSGGAIETQYF. CDR3 DNA sequence: TGCGCCAGCAGCCGGGGTAGCGGGGGGGCCATAGAGACCCAGTACTTC.

The chain recombines TRBV4-2 with TRBJ2-1, with 8 bases fitting TRBD2. Trimming at V came to 1 base and at J to 8 bases, leaving 19 bases not matched to a gene. The CDR3 covers 19 residues. Germline CDR1 and CDR2: LGHNA and YNFKEQ. This chain's CDR3 is CASSQAVIGLAGRGDEQFF. The CDR3 DNA sequence: TGTGCCAGCAGCCAAGCGGTTATAGGCCTAGCGGGTCGGGGGGATGAGCAGTTCTTC.

The chain joins TRBV6-5 to TRBJ2-1; 12 bases agree with TRBD2. The V and J ends lost 4 bases and 5 bases, in that order; junction bases with no gene match: 3. This CDR3 region has 15 residues. Germline CDR1 is MNHEY and CDR2 is SVGAGI. The CDR3 sequence: CASSSRLAGDNEQFF. For the CDR3, the DNA is TGTGCCAGCAGTTCCCGACTAGCGGGGGACAATGAGCAGTTCTTC.

The chain has TRBV5-1 and TRBJ1-2; 8 bases map to TRBD1. The CDR3 runs to 19 residues. Germline assignment: CDR1 SGHRS and CDR2 YFSETQ. Trimming at V came to 0 bases and at J to 4 bases, leaving 17 bases not matched to a gene. CDR3 in DNA: TGCGCCAGCAGCTTGGCCGCCGGGACAGGCCCAAACTATGGCTATGGCTACACCTTC. It translates to CASSLAAGTGPNYGYGYTF.

The chain recombines TRBV30 with TRBJ2-7; 9 positions match TRBD2. This CDR3 contains 15 residues. V shed 3 bases and J 2 bases; nucleotides not matched to a gene: 8. Germline values: CDR1 GTSNPN, CDR2 SVGIG (reference sequence). The DNA of the CDR3 is TGTGCCTGGAGACTAGCGGGCCGGCCTGCCTACGAGCAGTACTTC. Its protein is CAWRLAGRPAYEQYF.

This clone was recorded once. The chain combines TRBV7-9 with TRBJ1-1; TRBD1 matches at 10 bases. V shed 6 bases, J shed 5 bases, and the junction held 6 bases outside the gene matches. CDR3 length: 14 residues. Per the germline V gene, CDR1 is SEHNR and CDR2 is FQNEAQ (reference sequence). CDR3 DNA sequence: TGTGCCAGCAGACTGGACAGGGGGGCAACTGAAGCTTTCTTT. It is translated as CASRLDRGATEAFF.

A few counts support this clone. The rearrangement links TRBV9 to TRBJ2-7; D ambiguous. Germline CDR1 and CDR2: SGDLS and YYNGEE. V lost 3 bases and J lost 0, with 10 bases in between. The CDR3 spans 14 residues. Here the CDR3 DNA reads TGTGCCAGCAGCGACACATATACCTCCTACGAGCAGTACTTC. Protein sequence: CASSDTYTSYEQYF.

J is TRBJ2-1 and V is TRBV5-1; 14 bases line up with TRBD2. The V gene's germline CDR1 is SGHRS and CDR2 YFSETQ. V was pared by 4 bases and J by 8 bases, with 5 bases of the junction left unmatched. CDR3 size: 15 residues. The CDR3, as DNA: TGCGCCAGCAGCCCGGGACTAGCGGGAGTGGATGAGCAGTTCTTC. This gives the protein CASSPGLAGVDEQFF.

This chain links TRBV14 with TRBJ1-1, with a tentative D call TRBD1 (6 bases). Germline V gene lookup returns CDR1 SGHDN and CDR2 FVKESK. With 4 bases removed from V and 5 bases from J, the gap between germline ends came to 17 bases. The CDR3 runs 15 residues. Here the CDR3 DNA reads TGTGCCAGCAGCCGAGTGAACAGGGTCGGGACTGAAGCTTTCTTT. Translation gives CASSRVNRVGTEAFF.

This chain joins TRBV4-3 and TRBJ1-5, with D possibly TRBD1 on 5 matching bases. The CDR3 length is 15 residues. In germline, CDR1 is LGHNA, CDR2 YSLEER. Deletions cut 1 base from V and 0 bases from J, with 7 bases between. Here the CDR3 reads CASSQGTSSNQPQHF. CDR3 DNA sequence: TGCGCCAGCAGCCAAGGGACATCTAGCAATCAGCCCCAGCATTTT.

CDR3 sequence reads: CASVAAGTQNSPLHF. CDR3 nucleotide sequence: TGTGCCAGTGTTGCGGCCGGGACACAGAATTCACCCCTCCACTTT. The rearrangement uses TRBV28 and TRBJ1-6, with a tentative D call TRBD1 (6 bases). Trimming cost V 9 bases and J 7 bases, with 19 bases left between them. Germline assignment: CDR1 MDHEN and CDR2 SYDVKM. The CDR3 is 15 amino acids. Full variable domain (rest looked up from reference TRBV28 and TRBJ1-6): DVKVTQSSRYLVKRTGEKVFLECVQDMDHENMFWYRQDPGLGLRLIYFSYDVKMKEKGDIPEGYSVSREKKERFSLILESASTNQTSMYLCASVAAGTQNSPLHFGNGTRLTVT.

The J gene is TRBJ2-7, the V gene TRBV29-1, with TRBD1 as a possible D gene (6 bases). V lost 4 bases, J lost 3 bases, and 16 bases lay in between. The V gene's germline CDR1 is SQVTM and CDR2 ANQGSEA. CDR3 size: 14 residues. The CDR3 here is CSVGDLDSYYEQYF. DNA of the CDR3: TGCAGCGTTGGTGATCTGGACAGTTACTACGAGCAGTACTTC.

The chain has TRBV7-2 and TRBJ2-4; tentatively, D is TRBD2 (6 bases). The CDR3 is 14 amino acids. V was cut by 1 base and J by 8 bases, with 12 bases left in between. Germline CDR1 is SGHTA and CDR2 is FQGNSA. Here the CDR3 DNA reads TGTGCCAGCAGCTTAGACGGGAGCGCAGACATTCAGTACTTC. Translated: CASSLDGSADIQYF.

V gene TRBV5-1 combines with J gene TRBJ2-1; D is possibly TRBD2 (5 bases). Germline-derived CDR1 and CDR2 are SGHRS and YFSETQ. This CDR3 has 14 residues. Trimming cost V 0 bases and J 8 bases, with 12 bases left between them. The CDR3: CASSLDTRYDEQFF. The CDR3 DNA follows: TGCGCCAGCAGCTTGGACACTAGATACGATGAGCAGTTCTTC.

The chain is built from TRBV5-1 and TRBJ2-7; weak D call: TRBD2 (6 bases). V lost 1 base and J 6 bases, leaving 8 bases between the germline ends. From germline, CDR1 is SGHRS and CDR2 YFSETQ. The CDR3 runs 12 residues. The DNA of the CDR3 is TGCGCCAGCAGCTTGCCGGGGGTCGAGCAGTACTTC. Residues: CASSLPGVEQYF.

As concerns this clone: The same CDR3 can be traced to other DNA sequences in this sample. The chain recombines TRBV7-2 with TRBJ2-5; D ambiguous. Germline V gene sequence: CDR1 SGHTA, CDR2 FQGNSA. The CDR3 covers 11 residues. With 5 bases removed from V and 5 bases from J, the gap between germline ends came to 6 bases. The CDR3 is CASSPQETQYF. CDR3 in DNA: TGTGCCAGCAGCCCCCAGGAGACCCAGTACTTC.

The gene calls are TRBV7-9 and TRBJ2-7; D is unresolved. CDR1 SEHNR and CDR2 FQNEAQ come from the germline V gene (reference sequence). CDR3 length: 14 residues. The V end lost 3 bases, the J end lost 2 bases, and 11 bases lay between the germline ends. DNA of the CDR3: TGTGCCAGCAGCTTGGGCACCCCAACCTACGAGCAGTACTTC. It specifies CASSLGTPTYEQYF.

DNA of the CDR3: TGTGCCAGCAGTTTACAAACAGGGTACGCTGAAGCTTTCTTT. Translated: CASSLQTGYAEAFF. The rearrangement uses TRBV27 and TRBJ1-1; perhaps TRBD1 as D (6 bases). The germline CDR1 and CDR2 sequences are MNHEY and SMNVEV (reference sequence). The V end lost 2 bases, the J end lost 6 bases, and 13 bases lay between the germline ends. The CDR3 consists of 14 residues.

The chain recombines TRBV5-1 with TRBJ1-1; no firm D call. The CDR3 is made up of 14 amino acids. The germline V gene has CDR1 SGHRS and CDR2 YFSETQ. V was pared by 3 bases and J by 6 bases, with 15 bases between. Here the CDR3 reads CASSSGRDIAEAFF. As DNA, the CDR3 is TGCGCCAGCAGCTCGGGAAGGGATATAGCTGAAGCTTTCTTT. Combining the CDR3 with reference TRBV5-1 and TRBJ1-1 gives the whole variable domain KAGVTQTPRYLIKTRGQQVTLSCSPISGHRSVSWYQQTPGQGLQFLFEYFSETQRNKGNFPGRFSGRQFSNSRSEMNVSTLELGDSALYLCASSSGRDIAEAFFGQGTRLTVV.

The chain employs TRBV6-1 and TRBJ2-7; 10 bases align to TRBD2. There are 15 residues in the CDR3. Germline CDR1 MNHNS, CDR2 SASEGT. The V segment lost 3 bases and the J segment 5 bases; nucleotides outside the gene matches: 7. Here the CDR3 DNA reads TGTGCCAGCAGTGAGAACCTAGCGGGGGTCGACGAGCAGTACTTC. Amino acids: CASSENLAGVDEQYF.

V and J are TRBV5-4 and TRBJ2-7, with a possible D match to TRBD1 (7 bases). CDR1 and CDR2 from the germline V gene are SGHNT and YYREEE (reference sequence). There are 14 residues in the CDR3. V lost 6 bases and J lost 6, with 19 bases in between. The CDR3 sequence: CASNSAGQGGEQYF. Written as DNA, the CDR3 is TGTGCCAGCAACTCGGCGGGGCAGGGGGGCGAGCAGTACTTC.

This chain joins TRBV30 and TRBJ2-7, with 8 bases matching TRBD2. This CDR3 has 12 amino acids. V shed 4 bases and J 4 bases; nucleotides not matched to a gene: 3. Germline V lookup: CDR1 GTSNPN, CDR2 SVGIG (reference sequence). CDR3 sequence: CAWTSGRYEQYF. In DNA form, the CDR3 reads TGTGCCTGGACTAGCGGGCGGTACGAGCAGTACTTC.

V is TRBV29-1 and J is TRBJ1-1, with D unresolved. Germline values: CDR1 SQVTM, CDR2 ANQGSEA. This CDR3 is built from 13 residues. The V gene lost 6 bases and the J gene lost 4 bases, with 15 bases spanning the gap. The CDR3 here is CSVVGVSGTEAFF. In nucleotides, the CDR3 is TGCAGCGTCGTCGGGGTTTCGGGCACTGAAGCTTTCTTT.